Following are 23 T cell receptor beta chains from one sample sequenced in a study of spatial heterogeneity in lung cancer. TCRdb itself ran the 5' RACE reads through MiXCR, one entry per CDR3 protein. The data show tens of thousands of distinct CDR3 sequences, with more than 5% seen just once and approximately 30% held by the top ten. The time point here: sample taken at primary tumor resection. Sample: PBMCs, taken at surgery. These receptors were collected from a male donor with early-stage non-small cell lung cancer.

At least ten counts were recorded for this clonotype. The V call is TRBV19, the J call TRBJ1-2, with no clear D. V lost 5 bases and J lost 4, with 17 bases in between. This CDR3 comprises 15 residues. Per the germline V gene, CDR1 is LNHDA and CDR2 is SQIVND (reference sequence). The CDR3 nucleotides are TGTGCCAGTAGTTTTGCGCCCGGGTTACTCTATGGCTACACCTTC. It is translated as CASSFAPGLLYGYTF.

This clonotype came up many times. The chain carries TRBV2 and TRBJ1-1; possibly TRBD1 for D (6 bases). This CDR3 spans 14 amino acids. The germline CDR1 and CDR2 sequences are SNHLY and FYNNEI. V lost 7 bases and J 0 bases, leaving 12 bases between the germline ends. Here the CDR3 DNA reads TGTGCCAGCACCCCGGACAGTTTGAACACTGAAGCTTTCTTT. Its translation is CASTPDSLNTEAFF.

This clonotype was observed many times. V and J are TRBV20-1 and TRBJ1-4; the D is unclear. Germline V CDR1 and CDR2: DFQATT, SNEGSKA (reference sequence). The CDR3 has 15 residues. V lost 0 bases to trimming and J lost 4 bases, with 12 bases between them. The CDR3 DNA reads TGCAGTGCTAGAGATATGGGGAGGGATAATGAAAAACTGTTTTTT. Amino acids: CSARDMGRDNEKLFF.

This clonotype was recorded many times. This chain links TRBV6-5 with TRBJ2-1; D may be TRBD1 (6 bases). CDR1 and CDR2 from the germline V gene are MNHEY and SVGAGI. Trimming cost V 6 bases and J 8 bases, with 11 bases left between them. The CDR3 extends over 12 amino acids. CDR3 loop: CASRNQGYEQFF. DNA of the CDR3: TGTGCCAGCAGAAACCAGGGGTATGAGCAGTTCTTC.

In its sample, this clonotype was seen a few times. The rearrangement links TRBV20-1 to TRBJ2-7, with TRBD1 identical over 10 bases. Germline CDR1 is DFQATT and CDR2 is SNEGSKA (reference sequence). V gave up 8 bases and J gave up 7 bases; unmatched junction bases: 17. This CDR3 has 15 amino acids. The CDR3 reads CSSFPGTGDSEEQYF. The CDR3 coding sequence is TGCAGTTCGTTCCCCGGGACAGGGGATTCGGAAGAGCAGTACTTC.

This clonotype was observed at least ten times. The gene calls are TRBV28 and TRBJ2-4, with a possible D match to TRBD2 (6 bases). CDR1 and CDR2 from the germline V gene are MDHEN and SYDVKM. The V gene lost 0 bases and the J gene lost 2 bases, with 8 bases spanning the gap. The CDR3 has 15 amino acids. This CDR3 is CASSLWGGTKNIQYF. CDR3 bases: TGTGCCAGCAGTTTATGGGGAGGAACCAAAAACATTCAGTACTTC.

In its sample, this clonotype was seen many times. The V gene is TRBV11-2, the J gene TRBJ2-7; 8 nucleotides align to TRBD2. Trimming at V came to 3 bases and at J to 1 base, leaving 8 bases not matched to a gene. Per germline, CDR1 SGHAT and CDR2 FQNNGV. This CDR3 spans 16 amino acids. This chain's CDR3 is CASSFSGSVRSYEQYF. CDR3 DNA: TGTGCCAGCAGCTTCAGCGGGAGTGTCAGGTCCTACGAGCAGTACTTC.

The table lists this clonotype with many counts. V gene TRBV28 combines with J gene TRBJ2-2; D may be TRBD2 (6 bases). The CDR3 length is 16 residues. Per germline, CDR1 MDHEN and CDR2 SYDVKM. The V gene lost 9 bases and the J gene lost 3 bases, with 20 bases spanning the gap. For the CDR3, the DNA is TGTGCCAGTCCACCCTCCGGGGGACTGGACACCGGGGAGCTGTTTTTT. Residues: CASPPSGGLDTGELFF.

In this sample, this clonotype turned up a few times. This chain connects TRBV7-2 to TRBJ2-7; TRBD2 agrees at 13 bases. The CDR3 contains 18 residues. J lost 2 bases, V lost 1 base, and 8 bases had no gene match. Germline V gives CDR1 SGHTA, CDR2 FQGNSA. Written as DNA, the CDR3 is TGTGCCAGCAGCTTAGTAGGGACTAGCGGGACCTTGACCTACGAGCAGTACTTC. Its translation: CASSLVGTSGTLTYEQYF.

There are many counts of this clonotype. The chain is built from TRBV5-1 and TRBJ2-7, with 7 bases fitting TRBD1. Germline-derived CDR1 and CDR2 are SGHRS and YFSETQ. The CDR3 spans 13 residues. V trimming: 4 bases; J trimming: 3 bases; junction bases outside the gene matches: 4. Written as DNA, the CDR3 is TGCGCCAGCAGCCGACAGGGAAACTACGAGCAGTACTTC. Protein: CASSRQGNYEQYF.

This clonotype was recorded at least ten times. The genes are TRBV7-9 and TRBJ2-5; D possibly corresponds to TRBD1 (6 bases). Trimming stripped 3 bases from V and 4 bases from J, with 15 bases between. Germline V lookup: CDR1 SEHNR, CDR2 FQNEAQ (reference sequence). The CDR3 contains 15 residues. CDR3 sequence: CASSFGDTGRETQYF. The CDR3 bases are TGTGCCAGCAGCTTTGGGGACACGGGTCGAGAGACCCAGTACTTC. The full variable domain, completed using reference TRBV7-9 and TRBJ2-5, is DTGVSQNPRHKITKRGQNVTFRCDPISEHNRLYWYRQTLGQGPEFLTYFQNEAQLEKSRLLSDRFSAERPKGSFSTLEIQRTEQGDSAMYLCASSFGDTGRETQYFGPGTRLLVL.

This clonotype has at least ten counts. This chain links TRBV7-8 with TRBJ2-5; a weak D match, TRBD1 (5 bases). Trimming cost V 2 bases and J 2 bases, with 9 bases left between them. The CDR3 sequence is 14 residues long. From germline, CDR1 is SGHVS and CDR2 FQNEAQ. The CDR3 protein is CASSLWGEQETQYF. CDR3 DNA: TGTGCCAGCAGCTTATGGGGCGAACAAGAGACCCAGTACTTC. The full variable domain, its missing parts supplied by reference TRBV7-8 and TRBJ2-5, is GAGVSQSPRYKVAKRGQDVALRCDPISGHVSLFWYQQALGQGPEFLTYFQNEAQLDKSGLPSDRFFAERPEGSVSTLKIQRTQQEDSAVYLCASSLWGEQETQYFGPGTRLLVL.

This clonotype has ten or more counts. The chain has TRBV20-1 and TRBJ2-7; D uncertain. V was clipped by 3 bases and J by 4 bases, with 22 bases between them. The CDR3 extends over 16 amino acids. Germline CDR1 is DFQATT and CDR2 is SNEGSKA (reference sequence). CDR3 in amino acids: CSASLHGRISSYEQYF. CDR3 coding DNA: TGCAGTGCTAGTCTCCACGGACGCATTTCATCTTACGAGCAGTACTTC.

Ten or more counts support this clonotype. The chain combines TRBV20-1 with TRBJ2-7; D is unresolved. The germline CDR1 and CDR2 sequences are DFQATT and SNEGSKA (reference sequence). V was trimmed by 0 bases and J by 3 bases, leaving 9 bases between them. CDR3 length: 13 amino acids. CDR3 bases: TGCAGTGCTAGAGATGATCCTCTCTACGAGCAGTACTTC. This codes for CSARDDPLYEQYF.

The chain employs TRBV12-3 or TRBV12-4 and TRBJ1-1, with D unclear. The CDR3 extends over 13 amino acids. Trimming removed 2 bases from V and 3 bases from J, with 7 bases in between. CDR3 DNA: TGTGCCAGCAGTTTAAAGAGGGACACTGAAGCTTTCTTT. Translated, it gives CASSLKRDTEAFF.

This clonotype was picked up a small number of times. The chain combines TRBV20-1 with TRBJ2-4, with D perhaps matching TRBD1 or TRBD2 (5 bases each). Trimming cost V 6 bases and J 6 bases, with 21 bases left between them. The CDR3 runs to 15 residues. CDR1 and CDR2 from the germline V gene are DFQATT and SNEGSKA (reference sequence). CDR3 in amino acids: CSAVTPDRDRNIQYF. Here the CDR3 DNA reads TGCAGTGCCGTTACACCCGATAGGGACCGAAACATTCAGTACTTC.

The table lists this clonotype with many counts. V and J are TRBV20-1 and TRBJ2-7; D is perhaps TRBD1 (6 bases). Germline CDR1 is DFQATT and CDR2 is SNEGSKA (reference sequence). Trimming cost V 5 bases and J 1 base, with 6 bases left between them. The CDR3 runs 11 residues. The CDR3 loop is CSAQGSYEQYF. The CDR3 region has the DNA TGCAGTGCTCAGGGGTCCTACGAGCAGTACTTC.

This clonotype was recorded at least ten times. The CDR3 nucleotides are TGTGCCAGCAGCTTAAAGATGGGACAGGAAGGGGGAAAACTGTTTTTT. It yields the protein CASSLKMGQEGGKLFF. V gene TRBV7-9 combines with J gene TRBJ1-4; the match to TRBD1 covers 8 bases. V shed 2 bases and J 10 bases; nucleotides not matched to a gene: 12. The germline V gene encodes CDR1 SEHNR and CDR2 FQNEAQ (reference sequence). The length of the CDR3 is 16 residues.

This clonotype has a count of ten or more. V usage is TRBV20-1 and J usage is TRBJ2-7; 9 positions match TRBD2. CDR1 is DFQATT and CDR2 is SNEGSKA in the germline V gene (reference sequence). This CDR3 has 15 residues. V trimming: 3 bases; J trimming: 0 bases; junction bases outside the gene matches: 6. CDR3 in DNA: TGCAGTGCTAGCCTTAGCGGGGGCCTCTCCTACGAGCAGTACTTC. Its protein product is CSASLSGGLSYEQYF.

This clonotype was detected ten times or more. V is TRBV28 and J is TRBJ2-3, with 14 bases matching TRBD2. The germline V gene encodes CDR1 MDHEN and CDR2 SYDVKM. V lost 5 bases, J lost 6 bases, and 4 bases stayed unmatched. The CDR3 totals 15 residues. This chain's CDR3 is CASSQGLAGADTQYF. The CDR3 coding sequence is TGTGCCAGCAGTCAGGGACTAGCGGGAGCCGATACGCAGTATTTT.

There are many counts of this clonotype. The J gene is TRBJ2-2, the V gene TRBV29-1; D may be TRBD1 (5 bases). CDR3 length: 14 residues. V gave up 5 bases and J gave up 0 bases, with 10 bases separating them. Germline V gene data show CDR1 as SQVTM and CDR2 as ANQGSEA. This CDR3 is CSVRTSANTGELFF. CDR3 coding DNA: TGCAGCGTTAGGACATCAGCGAACACCGGGGAGCTGTTTTTT.

This clonotype was counted many times. This chain uses TRBV27 with TRBJ2-7; 7 bases are shared with TRBD2. This CDR3 is 14 amino acids long. Germline trimming cut 2 bases from V and 4 bases from J; bases unmatched to any gene: 5. Germline lookup yields CDR1 MNHEY and CDR2 SMNVEV (reference sequence). This CDR3 is CASSLTSGGYEQYF. In nucleotides, the CDR3 is TGTGCCAGCAGTTTAACATCGGGAGGTTACGAGCAGTACTTC.

This clonotype was recorded many times. This chain joins TRBV6-6 and TRBJ1-4; TRBD1 matches at 9 bases. This CDR3 region has 20 residues. Germline V lookup: CDR1 MNHNY, CDR2 SVGAGI (reference sequence). Trimming took 7 bases from V and 7 from J; bases not matched to a gene: 25. This chain's CDR3 is CASTRPRGGTGSRSVEKLFF. The CDR3 nucleotides are TGTGCCAGCACCCGACCAAGGGGAGGGACAGGGTCACGGTCGGTTGAAAAACTGTTTTTT.